The next 29 T cell receptor beta chains were all read from a single sample in a study of blood T cell repertoires in COVID-19. Libraries were prepared by immunoSEQ multiplex PCR; TCRdb keeps only in-frame clonotypes and omits some of them. The table has roughly 250,000 clones, over 75% seen once. The material sequenced was PBMCs or T cells enriched from blood (not recorded which). These receptors originate from a woman between 45 and 65 years old who had recovered from COVID-19.

This chain uses TRBV5-1 with TRBJ1-3; TRBD1 aligns across 9 bases. V lost 4 bases, J lost 4 bases, and 3 bases stayed unmatched. CDR3 size: 14 residues. Germline V lookup: CDR1 SGHRS, CDR2 YFSETQ. CDR3 coding DNA: TGCGCCAGCAGCCAGGGACAGGGAGGAAACACCATATATTTT. It translates to CASSQGQGGNTIYF.

V usage is TRBV9 and J usage is TRBJ2-7, with 13 bases aligning to TRBD2. The CDR3 covers 18 residues. The trim removed 2 bases at V and 2 bases at J, leaving 10 bases unmatched. Germline-derived CDR1 and CDR2 are SGDLS and YYNGEE. The CDR3 DNA sequence: TGTGCCAGCAGCGTCGACGGGACTAGCGGGGAGTCAACCTACGAGCAGTACTTC. Protein sequence: CASSVDGTSGESTYEQYF.

The V and J genes are TRBV7-9 and TRBJ1-2; TRBD1 matches at 9 bases. This CDR3 comprises 16 residues. CDR1 and CDR2 from the germline V gene are SEHNR and FQNEAQ (reference sequence). V was clipped by 0 bases and J by 8 bases; unmatched bases: 10. CDR3 loop: CASSLAETGGAFGYTF. The CDR3 DNA follows: TGTGCCAGCAGCTTAGCTGAAACAGGGGGCGCGTTCGGCTACACCTTC. Filled out from reference TRBV7-9 and TRBJ1-2, the complete variable domain reads DTGVSQNPRHKITKRGQNVTFRCDPISEHNRLYWYRQTLGQGPEFLTYFQNEAQLEKSRLLSDRFSAERPKGSFSTLEIQRTEQGDSAMYLCASSLAETGGAFGYTFGSGTRLTVV.

This clone showed up just once. The rearrangement joins TRBV12-3 or TRBV12-4 to TRBJ1-4, with D uncertain. The ends were cut back, 7 bases at V and 6 bases at J, with 12 bases in the middle. The CDR3 is made up of 13 amino acids. This chain's CDR3 is CASNSGFDEKLFF. The CDR3, as DNA: TGTGCCAGCAATAGCGGGTTCGATGAAAAACTGTTTTTT.

The chain combines TRBV28 with TRBJ2-7, with 9 bases fitting TRBD2. Germline assignment: CDR1 MDHEN and CDR2 SYDVKM. J lost 2 bases, V lost 5 bases, and 7 bases had no gene match. The CDR3 contains 15 residues. The CDR3 DNA reads TGTGCCAGCAGTCCGGTAGCGGGGGCCCCCTACGAGCAGTACTTC. Translated: CASSPVAGAPYEQYF. Filled out from reference TRBV28 and TRBJ2-7, the complete variable domain reads DVKVTQSSRYLVKRTGEKVFLECVQDMDHENMFWYRQDPGLGLRLIYFSYDVKMKEKGDIPEGYSVSREKKERFSLILESASTNQTSMYLCASSPVAGAPYEQYFGPGTRLTVT.

V usage is TRBV20-1 and J usage is TRBJ2-3; a weak D match, TRBD1 (5 bases). Trimming took off 6 bases at V and 6 bases at J, with 10 bases between the two ends. Germline-derived CDR1 and CDR2 are DFQATT and SNEGSKA (reference sequence). CDR3 size: 11 residues. In DNA form, the CDR3 reads TGCAGTGCAATGAAGGGGGATACGCAGTATTTT. Its protein is CSAMKGDTQYF.

The CDR3 here is CASSWGRRSQETQYF. The CDR3 DNA is TGCGCCAGCAGTTGGGGCAGGCGATCCCAAGAGACCCAGTACTTC. V gene TRBV10-2 combines with J gene TRBJ2-5, with a possible D match to TRBD1 (5 bases). CDR3 length: 15 residues. The germline V gene has CDR1 WSHSY and CDR2 SAAADI. The V and J ends lost 5 bases and 1 base respectively, with 14 bases between them.

This CDR3 is CASSTPTSGRSNEQFF. The CDR3 nucleotides are TGTGCCAGTAGTACCCCGACTAGCGGGAGGTCGAATGAGCAGTTCTTC. The chain uses TRBV19 and TRBJ2-1; 13 bases map to TRBD2. The CDR3 extends over 16 amino acids. Germline CDR1 LNHDA, CDR2 SQIVND (reference sequence). The V gene end was trimmed by 4 bases and the J gene end by 7 bases; junction bases not matched to a gene: 7.

A single count supports this clone. This chain uses TRBV7-5 with TRBJ2-3; the tabulated D call, TRBD2, remains unverified against the DNA. TRBV7-5 corresponds to a pseudogene. The CDR3 contains 18 residues. The CDR3 coding sequence is TGTGCCAGAAGGCGTCCCAGGGGACTAGAGGCAGGTTGGATTACGCAGTATTTT. This sequence encodes CARRRPRGLEAGWITQYF.

The chain uses TRBV2 and TRBJ1-1, with D perhaps matching TRBD1 (5 bases). This CDR3 has 13 residues. Trimming pared 1 base from V and 7 bases from J, leaving 10 bases between. CDR1 SNHLY and CDR2 FYNNEI come from the germline V gene. The CDR3 coding sequence is TGTGCCAGCAGTGAAGAAAAGGGGCTTGAAGCTTTCTTT. The encoded protein is CASSEEKGLEAFF.

The V gene is TRBV27, the J gene TRBJ2-2, with 8 nucleotides matching TRBD1. This CDR3 comprises 20 residues. Per the germline V gene, CDR1 is MNHEY and CDR2 is SMNVEV (reference sequence). The ends lost 7 bases at V and 3 bases at J; junction bases unmatched: 22. The CDR3 bases are TGTGCCAGCATCCCCCGGTACCGGGCAGGGGGCAGTAGGGACACCGGGGAGCTGTTTTTT. It yields the protein CASIPRYRAGGSRDTGELFF.

The chain has TRBV18 and TRBJ1-4; no clear D. Germline CDR1 and CDR2: KGHSH and LQKENI. This CDR3 is 16 amino acids long. V lost 6 bases, J lost 2 bases, and 16 bases lay in between. Written as DNA, the CDR3 is TGTGCCAGCTCGCATAGCGGGCAGCCCACTAATGAAAAACTGTTTTTT. Its protein product is CASSHSGQPTNEKLFF.

A note on this clone: The identical CDR3 is also encoded by other nucleotide sequences in the sample. This chain joins TRBV18 and TRBJ1-1, with TRBD1 as a possible D gene (6 bases). The V gene's germline CDR1 is KGHSH and CDR2 LQKENI. The CDR3 has 13 amino acids. The V end was cut by 3 bases, the J end by 1 base, with 6 bases between. The DNA of the CDR3 is TGTGCCAGCTCACCCAGGGGGAACACTGAAGCTTTCTTT. As protein: CASSPRGNTEAFF.

In nucleotides, the CDR3 is TGTGCCAGTAGTATCCTCGTGCAGGGGGCTACGGAGCAGTACTTC. This codes for CASSILVQGATEQYF. This chain joins TRBV19 and TRBJ2-7, with TRBD1 matching 8 bases. The junction had 11 bases not matched to a gene; V was cut back by 3 bases and J by 7 bases. Germline-derived CDR1 and CDR2 are LNHDA and SQIVND (reference sequence). The CDR3 contains 15 residues.

This chain connects TRBV7-2 to TRBJ2-5; 15 positions agree with TRBD2. The germline V gene encodes CDR1 SGHTA and CDR2 FQGNSA. The trim removed 3 bases at V and 5 bases at J, leaving 4 bases unmatched. CDR3 length: 16 amino acids. In DNA, the CDR3 is TGTGCCAGCAGCTTGGGGACTAGCGGGAGGTGGGAGACCCAGTACTTC. Translating gives CASSLGTSGRWETQYF.

The chain carries TRBV28 and TRBJ2-7; D is ambiguous. The V end lost 5 bases, the J end lost 3 bases, and 8 bases lay between the germline ends. CDR1 is MDHEN, CDR2 SYDVKM, per germline. CDR3 length equals 12 residues. The CDR3 coding sequence is TGTGCCAGCAGTATAAATTACTACGAGCAGTACTTC. It yields the protein CASSINYYEQYF.

V is TRBV7-9 and J is TRBJ2-7; 10 nucleotides align to TRBD1. The germline gives CDR1 SEHNR, CDR2 FQNEAQ (reference sequence). V was clipped by 5 bases and J by 3 bases; unmatched bases: 10. The CDR3 has 16 amino acids. CDR3 coding DNA: TGTGCCAGCAGCCAAGTCCGGACAGGGGGAAGCTACGAGCAGTACTTC. Amino acid sequence: CASSQVRTGGSYEQYF.

The chain recombines TRBV3-1 (or the pseudogene TRBV3-2) with TRBJ2-1, with unresolved D. V was clipped by 1 base and J by 11 bases, with 6 bases between them. CDR1 is LGHDT and CDR2 is YNNKEL in the germline V gene (reference sequence). The CDR3 spans 11 residues. CDR3 nucleotides: TGTGCCAGCAGCCAAGTCCTTCAGCAGTTCTTC. This encodes CASSQVLQQFF.

The chain recombines TRBV5-6 with TRBJ2-2; D unclear. V shed 4 bases and J shed 6 bases, with 16 bases lying between them. The CDR3 is made up of 15 amino acids. Germline V gene lookup returns CDR1 SGHDT and CDR2 YYEEEE. The CDR3 loop is CASSLVVWAPGELFF. CDR3 nucleotide sequence: TGTGCCAGCAGCCTTGTAGTTTGGGCACCCGGGGAGCTGTTTTTT. Combining the CDR3 with reference TRBV5-6 and TRBJ2-2 gives the whole variable domain DAGVTQSPTHLIKTRGQQVTLRCSPKSGHDTVSWYQQALGQGPQFIFQYYEEEERQRGNFPDRFSGHQFPNYSSELNVNALLLGDSALYLCASSLVVWAPGELFFGEGSRLTVL.

At least ten counts were recorded for this clone. This chain connects TRBV6-1 to TRBJ1-2; D uncertain. This CDR3 is 12 amino acids long. Germline V gene lookup returns CDR1 MNHNS and CDR2 SASEGT. Trimming left V 3 bases short and J 8 bases short, with 10 bases between. The CDR3 protein is CASSEAGLGYTF. DNA of the CDR3: TGTGCCAGCAGTGAGGCAGGCCTCGGCTACACCTTC.

The V gene is TRBV6-5, the J gene TRBJ2-7; 15 nucleotides align to TRBD2. The CDR3 is 14 residues long. Germline values: CDR1 MNHEY, CDR2 SVGAGI. V lost 5 bases, J lost 6 bases, and 2 bases stayed unmatched. The DNA of the CDR3 is TGTGCCAGCAGTCCGGGACTAGCGGGAGGCGAGCAGTACTTC. Translating it yields CASSPGLAGGEQYF.

The count of this clone is one. The chain has TRBV19 and TRBJ2-3; TRBD1 aligns across 9 bases. CDR3 size: 15 residues. Germline trimming cut 6 bases from V and 2 bases from J; bases unmatched to any gene: 6. CDR1 LNHDA and CDR2 SQIVND come from the germline V gene (reference sequence). DNA of the CDR3: TGTGCCAGTAGAGGGGACAGGGATTCCACAGATACGCAGTATTTT. This codes for CASRGDRDSTDTQYF.

Concerning this clone itself: The same CDR3 also results from other DNA sequences found in this sample. The chain links TRBV28 to TRBJ1-1; no firm D call. The germline V and J ends were trimmed by 5 bases and 0 bases, with 10 bases remaining between them. Germline V gene sequence: CDR1 MDHEN, CDR2 SYDVKM. There are 14 residues in the CDR3. CDR3 amino acids: CASSLGSMNTEAFF. CDR3 nucleotides: TGTGCCAGCAGTCTGGGCAGCATGAACACTGAAGCTTTCTTT.

This rearrangement joins TRBV2 to TRBJ1-5, with a possible D match to TRBD1 (6 bases). The germline CDR1 and CDR2 sequences are SNHLY and FYNNEI. This CDR3 spans 14 amino acids. V was cut by 6 bases and J by 8 bases, with 17 bases left in between. The CDR3 DNA reads as TGTGCCAGCAGCCAGGGGCTGATGCTAGAGCCCCAGCATTTT. It encodes CASSQGLMLEPQHF.

This chain links TRBV21-1 with TRBJ2-1; TRBD2 is taken as the D call from the table, unchecked against the DNA. TRBV21-1 is a pseudogene. The CDR3 is 14 residues long. In DNA, the CDR3 is TGTGCCAGTGAACGGACTAGCGAAAGGGATGAGCAGTTCTTC. Protein sequence: CASERTSERDEQFF.

The V call is TRBV27, the J call TRBJ1-5; 8 bases are shared with TRBD1. This CDR3 contains 17 residues. CDR1 is MNHEY and CDR2 is SMNVEV in the germline V gene (reference sequence). Germline trimming cut 3 bases from V and 3 bases from J; bases unmatched to any gene: 10. The CDR3 reads CASSFSQGAQVNQPQHF. The DNA of the CDR3 is TGTGCCAGCAGTTTCTCCCAGGGGGCGCAGGTCAATCAGCCCCAGCATTTT.

This chain joins TRBV3-1 (or the pseudogene TRBV3-2) and TRBJ1-2; D ambiguous. This CDR3 is 14 amino acids long. Germline V gene lookup returns CDR1 LGHDT and CDR2 YNNKEL (reference sequence). Trimming stripped 1 base from V and 2 bases from J, with 8 bases between. In DNA form, the CDR3 reads TGTGCCAGCAGCCAAGTGGGCCACAACTATGGCTACACCTTC. Translation gives CASSQVGHNYGYTF.

The CDR3 reads CASSFKGREPQHF. Here the CDR3 DNA reads TGTGCCAGCAGTTTTAAAGGGAGAGAGCCCCAGCATTTT. The V gene is TRBV27, the J gene TRBJ1-5, with no clear D. V was shortened by 3 bases and J by 8 bases, with 11 bases between the two germline ends. CDR1 and CDR2 (germline): MNHEY, SMNVEV (reference sequence). The CDR3 extends over 13 amino acids.

The rearrangement joins TRBV2 to TRBJ1-6; 8 bases match TRBD1. This CDR3 is 15 amino acids long. Germline CDR1 and CDR2: SNHLY and FYNNEI. The ends lost 6 bases at V and 3 bases at J; junction bases unmatched: 4. The DNA for the CDR3 is TGTGCCAGCAGACCACAGGGGGTCTATAATTCACCCCTCCACTTT. Translated, it gives CASRPQGVYNSPLHF.